The 25 T cell receptor beta chains listed next were all sequenced from one sample in a study of CXCR3-negative and CXCR3-positive naive CD8 T cells. These receptors' targets are unknown. With UMI labels, 5' RACE was used to prepare the TRB cDNA libraries. With the 5' RACE reads reprocessed, TCRdb shows one record per CDR3 protein and no DNA. This sample's table reports over 70,000 distinct CDR3 sequences. General observations from the study: Hydrophobicity of TRB CDR3s was greater in CXCR3-positive naive cells than in CXCR3-negative naive cells.

Sequences were obtained from naive CXCR3+ CD8+ T cells from blood. Documented subset: CD45RO-CCR7+CD27+CD95- naive CD8+ T cells expressing CXCR3 (TNR3+). The receptors derive from a human donor in good health. Some clones in this sample may be carry-over from other donors' samples.

The rearrangement links TRBV12-5 to TRBJ1-2. This CDR3 is 12 amino acids long. Germline CDR1 is LGHNT and CDR2 is FRNRAP. CDR3 sequence: CASGLGLAGYTF.

This CDR3 reads CASSYSENQPQHF. The gene calls are TRBV6-2 or TRBV6-3 and TRBJ1-5. Germline CDR1 reads MNHEY; CDR2 reads SVGEGT. The CDR3 consists of 13 residues.

V usage is TRBV20-1 and J usage is TRBJ2-7; lacking DNA, the TRBD1 call made by TCRdb goes unchecked. This CDR3 is built from 17 residues. CDR1 and CDR2 (germline): DFQATT, SNEGSKA (reference sequence). CDR3 sequence: CSASYVGVWDRDYEQYF.

The chain has TRBV27 and TRBJ2-3; TCRdb lists TRBD2, though no DNA is available to test this call. The CDR3 runs to 16 residues. Germline values: CDR1 MNHEY, CDR2 SMNVEV (reference sequence). The CDR3: CASSSEGLAGADTQYF.

The gene calls are TRBV15 and TRBJ1-1; TCRdb returns TRBD1, unconfirmable since there is no DNA. CDR1 and CDR2 from the germline V gene are LNHNV and YYDKDF (reference sequence). There are 16 residues in the CDR3. The CDR3 loop reads CATSPPATGSNTEAFF.

The chain employs TRBV7-9 and TRBJ2-2; TCRdb names TRBD1, which stays unverified in the absence of DNA. This CDR3 region has 16 residues. CDR1 SEHNR and CDR2 FQNEAQ come from the germline V gene (reference sequence). CDR3: CASSVDRAGNTGELFF.

The V and J genes are TRBV6-1 and TRBJ2-1; absent DNA, TCRdb's TRBD2 call cannot be checked. CDR1 is MNHNS and CDR2 is SASEGT in the germline V gene. This CDR3 spans 17 amino acids. CDR3 sequence: CASSVLDSGNSYNEQFF.

V gene TRBV20-1 combines with J gene TRBJ2-7; TCRdb's D gene call, TRBD2, goes unchecked for lack of DNA. Germline V gene lookup returns CDR1 DFQATT and CDR2 SNEGSKA (reference sequence). CDR3 length: 19 amino acids. CDR3 sequence: CSATTLLNSGGSELYEQYF.

V is TRBV6-5 and J is TRBJ2-7; TCRdb designates TRBD2, a call that cannot be tested without DNA. The CDR3 runs to 13 residues. CDR1 and CDR2 (germline): MNHEY, SVGAGI. Here the CDR3 reads CASSPRPPYEQYF.

CDR3 sequence reads: CRAGATGELFF. The chain combines TRBV28 with TRBJ2-2. The CDR3 runs to 11 residues. CDR1 is MDHEN and CDR2 is SYDVKM in the germline V gene.

The CDR3 region is CASSLWDSSYGQYF. J is TRBJ2-7 and V is TRBV28. Germline values: CDR1 MDHEN, CDR2 SYDVKM. The CDR3 spans 14 residues. Based on the CDR3 plus reference TRBV28 and TRBJ2-7, the full variable domain is DVKVTQSSRYLVKRTGEKVFLECVQDMDHENMFWYRQDPGLGLRLIYFSYDVKMKEKGDIPEGYSVSREKKERFSLILESASTNQTSMYLCASSLWDSSYGQYFGPGTRLTVT.

The chain uses TRBV19 and TRBJ2-2. In germline, CDR1 is LNHDA, CDR2 SQIVND (reference sequence). The CDR3 extends over 13 amino acids. The CDR3 protein is CASSPTSTGELFF.

The chain uses TRBV6-6 and TRBJ2-3; TCRdb reports TRBD2, a call that lacks DNA to check it against. Per the germline V gene, CDR1 is MNHNY and CDR2 is SVGAGI (reference sequence). The CDR3 totals 15 residues. This CDR3 reads CASSSSLAYTDTQYF.

J is TRBJ2-5 and V is TRBV29-1; checking the TCRdb D call of TRBD2 is not possible without DNA. Germline CDR1 is SQVTM and CDR2 is ANQGSEA. The CDR3 runs to 14 residues. CDR3 loop: CSVPFGGREETQYF.

The chain uses TRBV5-1 and TRBJ2-7; the D gene TCRdb calls, TRBD1, cannot be checked with no DNA. This CDR3 spans 17 amino acids. CDR1 and CDR2 from the germline V gene are SGHRS and YFSETQ. CDR3 region: CASSLRGSGDRTYEQYF.

The chain combines TRBV2 with TRBJ2-1. Germline V gene sequence: CDR1 SNHLY, CDR2 FYNNEI. This CDR3 comprises 15 residues. CDR3 sequence: CASSEGHSSYNEQFF.

The V and J genes are TRBV28 and TRBJ1-1. CDR1 and CDR2 (germline): MDHEN, SYDVKM. This CDR3 is 11 amino acids long. The chain's CDR3 is CASRQEFEAFF.

The chain carries TRBV29-1 and TRBJ2-2; TCRdb's D call of TRBD1 is untestable without DNA. CDR3 length equals 13 residues. CDR1 is SQVTM, CDR2 ANQGSEA, per germline. The CDR3 is CSVWGVHTGELFF.

V is TRBV29-1 and J is TRBJ2-3; the D call of TRBD1 rests on TCRdb alone, since no DNA is present to check it. The CDR3 is made up of 14 amino acids. Germline CDR1 SQVTM, CDR2 ANQGSEA. CDR3 in amino acids: CSVVGTGVSDTQYF.

This chain links TRBV12-3 or TRBV12-4 with TRBJ2-6. This CDR3 is 15 amino acids long. This CDR3 reads CASSLIISGANVLTF.

The V call is TRBV29-1, the J call TRBJ2-7; lacking DNA, the TRBD1 call made by TCRdb goes unchecked. The CDR3 length is 14 residues. The V gene's germline CDR1 is SQVTM and CDR2 ANQGSEA. This chain's CDR3 is CSVEDTAGQYEQYF.

The chain uses TRBV15 and TRBJ2-2; no DNA is available, so the TRBD1 call from TCRdb remains unchecked. The CDR3 consists of 17 residues. In germline, CDR1 is LNHNV, CDR2 YYDKDF (reference sequence). The CDR3 loop is CATSRDLTGPNTGELFF.

Here the CDR3 reads CASSQEQGETQYF. This chain connects TRBV4-1 to TRBJ2-5; no DNA is available, so the TRBD1 call from TCRdb remains unchecked. The CDR3 extends over 13 amino acids. Germline V gives CDR1 MGHRA, CDR2 YSYEKL.

This sequence joins TRBV29-1 and TRBJ2-1; the D gene TCRdb calls, TRBD1, cannot be checked with no DNA. Germline values: CDR1 SQVTM, CDR2 ANQGSEA. This CDR3 is built from 14 residues. CDR3 in amino acids: CSVERGVGDNEQFF.

The genes are TRBV25-1 and TRBJ2-1; TCRdb's D call of TRBD1 is untestable without DNA. The CDR3 runs to 15 residues. Germline CDR1 MGHDK, CDR2 SYGVNS. The chain's CDR3 is CASSEVTGLHNEQFF.